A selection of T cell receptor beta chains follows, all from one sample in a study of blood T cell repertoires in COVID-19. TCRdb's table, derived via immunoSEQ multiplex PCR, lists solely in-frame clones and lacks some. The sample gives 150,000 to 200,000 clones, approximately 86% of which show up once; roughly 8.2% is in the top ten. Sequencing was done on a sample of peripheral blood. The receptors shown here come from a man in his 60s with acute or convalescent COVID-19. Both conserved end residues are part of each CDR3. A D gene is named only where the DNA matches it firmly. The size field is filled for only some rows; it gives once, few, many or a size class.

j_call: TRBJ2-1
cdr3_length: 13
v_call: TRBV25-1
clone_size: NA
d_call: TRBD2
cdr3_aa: CATGLAGDNEQFF
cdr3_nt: TGTGCCACCGGACTAGCGGGGGACAATGAGCAGTTCTTC

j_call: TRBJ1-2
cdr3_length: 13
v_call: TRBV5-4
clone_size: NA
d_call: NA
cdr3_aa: CASRQTGAWGYTF
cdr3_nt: TGTGCCAGCAGACAGACAGGTGCCTGGGGCTACACCTTC

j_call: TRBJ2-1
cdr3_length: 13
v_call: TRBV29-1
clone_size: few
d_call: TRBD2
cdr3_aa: CSVGASGRGEQFF
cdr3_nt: TGCAGCGTTGGGGCTAGCGGGAGAGGAGAGCAGTTCTTC

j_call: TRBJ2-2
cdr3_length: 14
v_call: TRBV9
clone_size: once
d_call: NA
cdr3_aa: CASSVRQVGGELFF
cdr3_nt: TGTGCCAGCAGCGTCCGACAGGTCGGCGGGGAGCTGTTTTTT

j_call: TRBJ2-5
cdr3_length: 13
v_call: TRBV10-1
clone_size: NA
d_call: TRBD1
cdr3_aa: CASSFQTGGTQYF
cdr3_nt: TGCGCCAGCAGTTTCCAAACAGGGGGGACCCAGTACTTC

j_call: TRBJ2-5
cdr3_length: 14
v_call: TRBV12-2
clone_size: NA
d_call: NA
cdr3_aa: CASLTLIIIGTQYF
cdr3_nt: TGTGCAAGCCTCACTCTTATTATTATTGGGACCCAGTACTTC

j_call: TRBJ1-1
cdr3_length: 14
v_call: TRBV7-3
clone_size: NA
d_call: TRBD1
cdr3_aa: CASSPGGMNTEAFF
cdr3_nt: TGTGCCAGCAGTCCAGGGGGGATGAACACTGAAGCTTTCTTT

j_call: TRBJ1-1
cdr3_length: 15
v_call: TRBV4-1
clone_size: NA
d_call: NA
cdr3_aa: CASSQDSNRNTEAFF
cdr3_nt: TGCGCCAGCAGCCAAGATAGTAACAGGAACACTGAAGCTTTCTTT

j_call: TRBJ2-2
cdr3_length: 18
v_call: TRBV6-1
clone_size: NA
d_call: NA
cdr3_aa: CASSEAGGASPIGGELFF
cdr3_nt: TGTGCCAGCAGTGAGGCGGGCGGGGCGAGTCCCATCGGGGGGGAGCTGTTTTTT

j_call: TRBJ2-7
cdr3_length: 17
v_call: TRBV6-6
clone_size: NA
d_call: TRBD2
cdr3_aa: CASSQKTTSGIPYEQYF
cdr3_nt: TGTGCCAGCAGTCAAAAGACGACTAGCGGGATCCCCTACGAGCAGTACTTC

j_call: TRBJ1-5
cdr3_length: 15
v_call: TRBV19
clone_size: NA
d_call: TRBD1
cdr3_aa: CASSMEGQDNQPQHF
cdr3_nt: TGTGCCAGTAGTATGGAGGGACAGGACAATCAGCCCCAGCATTTT

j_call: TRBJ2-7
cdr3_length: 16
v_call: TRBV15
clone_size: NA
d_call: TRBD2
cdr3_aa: CATSRFGTSTGYEQYF
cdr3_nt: TGTGCCACCAGCAGATTCGGGACTAGCACGGGCTACGAGCAGTACTTC

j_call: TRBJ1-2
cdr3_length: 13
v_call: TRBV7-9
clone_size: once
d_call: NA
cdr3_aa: CASSLTGEHGYTF
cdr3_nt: TGTGCCAGCAGCTTAACGGGGGAACATGGCTACACCTTC

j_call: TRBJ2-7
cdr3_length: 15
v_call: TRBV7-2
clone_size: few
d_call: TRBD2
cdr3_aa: CASSTSGRAGTEQYF
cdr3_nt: TGTGCCAGCAGCACCAGCGGGAGGGCCGGAACCGAGCAGTACTTC

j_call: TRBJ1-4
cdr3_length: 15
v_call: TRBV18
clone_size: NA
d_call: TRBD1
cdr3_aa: CASSRGTGSNEKLFF
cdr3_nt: TGTGCCAGCTCACGCGGGACAGGGAGTAATGAAAAACTGTTTTTT

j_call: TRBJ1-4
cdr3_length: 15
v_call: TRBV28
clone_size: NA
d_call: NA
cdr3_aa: CASSGSTGGNEKLFF
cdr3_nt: TGTGCCAGCAGTGGATCGACAGGTGGTAATGAAAAACTGTTTTTT

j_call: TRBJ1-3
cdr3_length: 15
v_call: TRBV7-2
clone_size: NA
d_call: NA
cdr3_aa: CASSPLRQVGNTIYF
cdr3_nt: TGTGCCAGCAGCCCTCTAAGACAGGTCGGAAACACCATATATTTT

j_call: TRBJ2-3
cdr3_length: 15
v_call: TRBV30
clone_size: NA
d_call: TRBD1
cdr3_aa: CAWSSWDRGGDTQYF
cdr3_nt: TGTGCCTGGAGTTCCTGGGACAGGGGTGGAGATACGCAGTATTTT

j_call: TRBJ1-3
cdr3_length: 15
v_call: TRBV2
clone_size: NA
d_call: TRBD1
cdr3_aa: CASLGQGAVGNTIYF
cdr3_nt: TGTGCCAGCCTCGGACAGGGGGCTGTTGGAAACACCATATATTTT

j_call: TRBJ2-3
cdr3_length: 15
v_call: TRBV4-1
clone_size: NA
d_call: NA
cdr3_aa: CASSQRARSSDTQYF
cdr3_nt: TGCGCCAGCAGCCAGAGGGCTAGGAGCTCCGATACGCAGTATTTT

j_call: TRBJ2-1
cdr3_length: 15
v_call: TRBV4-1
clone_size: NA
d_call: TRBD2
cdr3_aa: CASSQVAGVNNEQFF
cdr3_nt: TGCGCCAGCAGCCAAGTAGCGGGAGTAAACAATGAGCAGTTCTTC

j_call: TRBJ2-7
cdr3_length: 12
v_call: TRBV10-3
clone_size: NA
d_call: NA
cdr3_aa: CAISDNAREQYF
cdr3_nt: TGTGCCATCAGTGATAATGCGAGAGAGCAGTACTTC

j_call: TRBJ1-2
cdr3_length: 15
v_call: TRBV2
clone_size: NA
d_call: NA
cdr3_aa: CASRQTVSGTYGYTF
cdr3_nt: TGTGCCAGCCGTCAGACCGTTTCGGGGACTTATGGCTACACCTTC

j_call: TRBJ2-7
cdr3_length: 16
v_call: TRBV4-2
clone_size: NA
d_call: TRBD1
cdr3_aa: CASSQDVAGGFNEQYF
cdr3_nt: TGTGCCAGCAGCCAAGATGTGGCAGGGGGCTTCAACGAGCAGTACTTC

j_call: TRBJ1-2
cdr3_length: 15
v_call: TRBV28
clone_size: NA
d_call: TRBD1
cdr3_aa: CASRQGVGQSYGYTF
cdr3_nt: TGTGCCAGTCGACAGGGAGTCGGCCAATCTTATGGCTACACCTTC

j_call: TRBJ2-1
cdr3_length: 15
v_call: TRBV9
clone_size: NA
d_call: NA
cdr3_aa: CASSVREVGYNEQFF
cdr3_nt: TGTGCCAGCAGCGTGAGGGAGGTGGGGTACAATGAGCAGTTCTTC

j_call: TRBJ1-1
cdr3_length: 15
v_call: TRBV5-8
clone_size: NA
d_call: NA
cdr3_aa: CASSKPSGGNTEAFF
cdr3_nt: TGTGCCAGCAGCAAACCCTCGGGAGGCAACACTGAAGCTTTCTTT

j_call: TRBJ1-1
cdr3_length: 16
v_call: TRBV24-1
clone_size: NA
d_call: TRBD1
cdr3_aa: CATSDGRGPGNTEAFF
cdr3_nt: TGTGCCACCAGTGACGGGAGGGGGCCAGGGAACACTGAAGCTTTCTTT

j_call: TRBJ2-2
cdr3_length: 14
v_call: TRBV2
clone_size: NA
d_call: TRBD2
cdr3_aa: CASSAGLGTGELFF
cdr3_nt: TGTGCCAGCAGTGCTGGACTAGGCACCGGGGAGCTGTTTTTT

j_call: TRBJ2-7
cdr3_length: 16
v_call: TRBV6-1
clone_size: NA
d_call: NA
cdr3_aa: CASSEYGEASNYEQYF
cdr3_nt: TGTGCCAGCAGTGAATACGGTGAAGCGTCGAACTACGAGCAGTACTTC

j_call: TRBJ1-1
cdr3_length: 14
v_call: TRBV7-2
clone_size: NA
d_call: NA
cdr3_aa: CASSLDMGSTEAFF
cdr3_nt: TGTGCCAGCAGCTTAGATATGGGCTCCACTGAAGCTTTCTTT

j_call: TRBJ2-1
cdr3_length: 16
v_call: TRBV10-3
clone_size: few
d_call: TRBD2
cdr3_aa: CAIRGGLALSYNEQFF
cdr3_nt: TGTGCCATCAGGGGGGGACTAGCTCTCTCCTACAATGAGCAGTTCTTC

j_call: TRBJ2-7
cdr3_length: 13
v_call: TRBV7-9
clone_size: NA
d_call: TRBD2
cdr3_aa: CASSWGGSYEQYF
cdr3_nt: TGTGCCAGCAGCTGGGGGGGTTCCTACGAGCAGTACTTC

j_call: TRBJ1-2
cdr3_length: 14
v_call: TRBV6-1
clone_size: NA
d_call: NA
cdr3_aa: CASSEGLRGLGYTF
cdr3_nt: TGTGCCAGCAGTGAAGGTCTCAGGGGCCTTGGCTACACCTTC

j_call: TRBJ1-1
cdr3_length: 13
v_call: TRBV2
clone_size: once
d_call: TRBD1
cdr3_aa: CASSGDRNTEAFF
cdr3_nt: TGTGCCAGCAGTGGGGACAGGAACACTGAAGCTTTCTTT

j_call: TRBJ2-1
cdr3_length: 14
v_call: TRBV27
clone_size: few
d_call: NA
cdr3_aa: CASRYGSLGNEQFF
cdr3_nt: TGTGCCAGCAGGTACGGGAGTTTAGGGAATGAGCAGTTCTTC

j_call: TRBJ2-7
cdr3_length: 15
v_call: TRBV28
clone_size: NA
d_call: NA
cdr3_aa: CASSLRRAWGDEQYF
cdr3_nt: TGTGCCAGCAGTTTGAGGAGGGCCTGGGGAGACGAGCAGTACTTC

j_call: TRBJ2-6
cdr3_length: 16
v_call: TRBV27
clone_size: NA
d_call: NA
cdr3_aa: CASSLSPYSGANVLTF
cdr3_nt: TGTGCCAGCAGTTTATCTCCTTACTCTGGGGCCAACGTCCTGACTTTC

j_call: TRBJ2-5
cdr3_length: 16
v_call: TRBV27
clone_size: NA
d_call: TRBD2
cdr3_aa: CASSTGLAGLAETQYF
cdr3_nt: TGTGCCAGCAGTACGGGACTAGCGGGTTTGGCAGAGACCCAGTACTTC

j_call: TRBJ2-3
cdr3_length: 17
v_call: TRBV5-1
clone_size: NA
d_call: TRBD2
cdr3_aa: CASSDGSSGGYTDTQYF
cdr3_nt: TGCGCCAGCAGCGACGGATCATCGGGGGGGTACACAGATACGCAGTATTTT

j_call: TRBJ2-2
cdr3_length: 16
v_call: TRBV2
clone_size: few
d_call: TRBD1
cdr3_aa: CASALGQAANTGELFF
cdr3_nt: TGTGCCAGCGCTCTTGGACAGGCCGCGAACACCGGGGAGCTGTTTTTT